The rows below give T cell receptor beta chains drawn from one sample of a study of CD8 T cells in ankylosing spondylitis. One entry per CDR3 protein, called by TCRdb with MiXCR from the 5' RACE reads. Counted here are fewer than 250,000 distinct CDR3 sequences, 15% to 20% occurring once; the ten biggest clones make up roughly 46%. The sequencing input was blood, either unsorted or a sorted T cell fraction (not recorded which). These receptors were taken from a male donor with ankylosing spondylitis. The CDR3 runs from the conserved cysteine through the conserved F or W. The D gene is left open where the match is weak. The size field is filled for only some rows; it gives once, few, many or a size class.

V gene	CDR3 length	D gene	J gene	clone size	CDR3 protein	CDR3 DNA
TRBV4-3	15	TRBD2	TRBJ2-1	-	CASSQDYGGGDEQFF	TGCGCCAGCAGCCAAGATTATGGGGGGGGGGATGAGCAGTTCTTC
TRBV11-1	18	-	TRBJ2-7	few	CASSLYSGEKGPYYEQYF	TGTGCCAGCAGCTTATATTCAGGGGAGAAAGGACCATACTACGAGCAGTACTTC
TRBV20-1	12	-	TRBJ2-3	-	CSADEGADTQYF	TGCAGTGCCGACGAGGGGGCAGATACGCAGTATTTT
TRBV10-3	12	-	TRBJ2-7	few	CAISESLREQYF	TGTGCCATCAGTGAGTCGTTACGGGAGCAGTACTTC
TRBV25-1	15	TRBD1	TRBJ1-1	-	CASSAGTGMNTEAFF	TGTGCCAGCAGTGCCGGGACAGGAATGAACACTGAAGCTTTCTTT
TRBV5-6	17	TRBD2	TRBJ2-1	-	CASSLETAGGPSYEQFF	TGTGCCAGCAGCTTGGAAACAGCGGGGGGGCCCTCTTATGAGCAGTTCTTC
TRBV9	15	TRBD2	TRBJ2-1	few	CASSVAGGSYNEQFF	TGTGCCAGCAGCGTAGCGGGAGGGTCCTACAATGAGCAGTTCTTC
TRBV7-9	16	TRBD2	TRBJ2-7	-	CASSLVGLAGPYEQYF	TGTGCCAGCAGCTTAGTTGGGCTAGCGGGGCCCTACGAGCAGTACTTC
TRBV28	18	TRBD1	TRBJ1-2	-	CASSSNSPTGARNYGYTF	TGTGCCAGCAGTTCCAACTCGCCGACAGGGGCTCGCAACTATGGCTACACCTTC
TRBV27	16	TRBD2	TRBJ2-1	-	CASSLFPGGVYNEQFF	TGTGCCAGCAGTTTATTTCCGGGGGGGGTCTACAATGAGCAGTTCTTC
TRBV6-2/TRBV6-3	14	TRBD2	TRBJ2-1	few	CATQGLAGKNEQFF	TGTGCCACCCAGGGCCTAGCGGGAAAAAATGAGCAGTTCTTC
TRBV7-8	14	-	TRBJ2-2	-	CASSLVGLSGELFF	TGTGCCAGCAGCTTAGTAGGGTTATCCGGGGAGCTGTTTTTT
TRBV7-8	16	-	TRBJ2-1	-	CASSLVASLSYNEQFF	TGTGCCAGCAGCTTAGTGGCTAGCCTATCCTACAATGAGCAGTTCTTC
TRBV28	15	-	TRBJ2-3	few	CASSLTGVRTDTQYF	TGTGCCAGCAGTTTAACGGGGGTGCGTACAGATACGCAGTATTTT
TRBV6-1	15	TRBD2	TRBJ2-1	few	CASRGSGDSYNEQFF	TGTGCCAGCAGGGGTAGCGGGGACTCCTACAATGAGCAGTTCTTC
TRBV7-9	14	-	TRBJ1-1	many	CASSLVDTNTEAFF	TGTGCCAGCAGCTTAGTTGACACGAACACTGAAGCTTTCTTT
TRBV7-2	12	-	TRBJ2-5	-	CASSLPTETQYF	TGTGCCAGCAGCTTACCTACGGAGACCCAGTACTTC
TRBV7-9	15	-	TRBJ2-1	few	CASSLAGAIYNEQFF	TGTGCCAGCAGCTTAGCGGGGGCCATCTACAATGAGCAGTTCTTC
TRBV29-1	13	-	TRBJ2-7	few	CSVAGPVSYEQYF	TGCAGCGTTGCTGGCCCCGTAAGTTACGAGCAGTACTTC
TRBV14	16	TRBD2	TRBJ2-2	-	CASSRGLAANTGELFF	TGTGCCAGCAGCCGGGGACTAGCGGCGAACACCGGGGAGCTGTTTTTT
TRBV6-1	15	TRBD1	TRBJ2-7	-	CASSLNRGPSSEQYF	TGTGCCAGCAGTCTAAACAGGGGGCCCTCTTCCGAGCAGTACTTC
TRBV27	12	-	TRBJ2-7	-	CASRTIADEQYF	TGTGCCAGCAGAACTATTGCGGATGAGCAGTACTTC